The rows below give T cell receptor beta chains drawn from one sample of a study of Tregs in tolerant kidney transplant recipients. Produced via immunoSEQ multiplex PCR; TCRdb's table is partial and in-frame only. In the table there are approximately 15,000 clones, about four fifths of which are singletons. Sequenced here: Tregs from blood, sampled before the transplant. All receptors derive from a human donor who received a combined kidney and bone marrow transplant. CDR3s include the opening cysteine and the closing phenylalanine or tryptophan. Each record gives: clone size, V gene, D gene, J gene, CDR3 protein, CDR3 DNA. A D gene is named only where the DNA matches it firmly. Size is stated for part of the rows, as once, few or many counts, or as a class when the clone is expanded.

>.|TRBV7-9|.|TRBJ1-1
CASSFRPNTEAFF
TGTGCCAGCAGCTTTCGTCCGAACACTGAAGCTTTCTTT
>.|TRBV5-1|.|TRBJ2-1
CASSLDGRYNEQFF
TGCGCCAGCAGCTTGGATGGCAGATACAATGAGCAGTTCTTC
>.|TRBV15|TRBD2|TRBJ2-3
CATRLAGGSTDTQYF
TGTGCCACCAGACTAGCGGGGGGCAGCACAGATACGCAGTATTTT
>.|TRBV2|.|TRBJ2-2
CASSVGEAGELFF
TGTGCCAGCAGTGTCGGGGAGGCCGGGGAGCTGTTTTTT
>.|TRBV7-2|.|TRBJ2-5
CASSSDILMDF
TGTGCCAGCAGCTCAGACATTCTAATGGACTTC
>few|TRBV4-1|.|TRBJ1-2
CASSPSGGRANYGYTF
TGCGCCAGCAGCCCCTCAGGCGGCAGGGCAAACTATGGCTACACCTTC
>.|TRBV2|.|TRBJ1-2
CASSELRGEGYTF
TGTGCCAGCAGCGAGTTGCGGGGGGAAGGCTACACCTTC
>.|TRBV7-2|.|TRBJ1-2
CASSLVAGSNGYTF
TGTGCCAGCAGCTTAGTGGCGGGAAGCAATGGCTACACCTTC
>few|TRBV7-8|TRBD2|TRBJ2-2
CASSLYSTSGVTGELFF
TGTGCCAGCAGCTTATACTCGACTAGCGGGGTTACCGGGGAGCTGTTTTTT
>.|TRBV19|.|TRBJ1-2
CASSIAVLGRSYGYTF
TGTGCCAGTAGTATAGCTGTCCTGGGGCGAAGCTATGGCTACACCTTC
>.|TRBV7-2|TRBD2|TRBJ2-3
CASSLAGGADTQYF
TGTGCCAGCAGCTTAGCGGGAGGGGCAGATACGCAGTATTTT
>.|TRBV5-1|TRBD1|TRBJ1-2
CASSGGTGGYTF
TGCGCCAGCAGCGGGGGGACAGGTGGCTACACCTTC
>.|TRBV5-1|.|TRBJ1-2
CASSPSDGYGYTF
TGCGCCAGCAGCCCTAGCGACGGCTATGGCTACACCTTC
>.|TRBV7-8|.|TRBJ1-2
CASSLSHNRANYGYTF
TGTGCCAGCAGCTTATCCCATAACAGGGCCAACTATGGCTACACCTTC
>.|TRBV6-5|.|TRBJ1-2
CASRRPDYGYTF
TGTGCCAGCAGGCGTCCTGACTATGGCTACACCTTC
>.|TRBV9|TRBD2|TRBJ2-1
CASSVSGTSGINEQFF
TGTGCCAGCAGCGTTTCCGGGACTAGCGGGATAAATGAGCAGTTCTTC
>.|TRBV18|.|TRBJ1-4
CASSPGPIFNEKLFF
TGTGCCAGCTCACCAGGGCCAATATTCAATGAAAAACTGTTTTTT
>.|TRBV19|.|TRBJ2-7
CASSIGTAGYLNYEQYF
TGTGCCAGTAGTATAGGAACTGCAGGCTACCTTAACTACGAGCAGTACTTC
>.|TRBV9|.|TRBJ2-1
CASSVVGTLGNEQFF
TGTGCCAGCAGCGTAGTAGGGACATTGGGTAATGAGCAGTTCTTC
>few|TRBV11-2|TRBD2|TRBJ2-2
CASSLEGLAGRNTGELFF
TGTGCCAGCAGCTTAGAGGGACTAGCGGGAAGAAACACCGGGGAGCTGTTTTTT
>.|TRBV5-1|.|TRBJ1-4
CASSLALGPNEKLFF
TGCGCCAGCAGCTTGGCGCTCGGTCCTAATGAAAAACTGTTTTTT
>.|TRBV6-5|.|TRBJ2-4
CASSPGGKAKNIQYF
TGTGCCAGCAGTCCAGGGGGGAAGGCCAAAAACATTCAGTACTTC
>.|TRBV15|.|TRBJ2-2
CATSRGRLAALNTGELFF
TGTGCCACCAGCAGAGGCCGCTTAGCGGCTCTAAACACCGGGGAGCTGTTTTTT
>.|TRBV25-1|.|TRBJ1-2
CASREGIGYTF
TGTGCCAGCAGGGAGGGTATTGGCTACACCTTC
>once|TRBV7-9|.|TRBJ1-2
CASSLLEGDGYTF
TGTGCCAGCAGCCTTCTAGAAGGGGATGGCTACACCTTC
>.|TRBV11-2|TRBD1|TRBJ1-2
CASSMTGVGYTF
TGTGCCAGCAGCATGACAGGGGTCGGCTACACCTTC
>.|TRBV10-2|TRBD1|TRBJ2-3
CASSEHRGMGDTQYF
TGCGCCAGCAGTGAACACAGGGGGATGGGGGATACGCAGTATTTT
>.|TRBV6-5|.|TRBJ2-7
CASSWGRDFEQYF
TGTGCCAGCAGTTGGGGCAGGGATTTCGAGCAGTACTTC
>.|TRBV6-5|.|TRBJ1-1
CASSPEGTPGVAFF
TGTGCCAGCAGTCCAGAGGGGACACCAGGAGTAGCTTTCTTT
>few|TRBV2|.|TRBJ2-7
CASTRGYEQYF
TGTGCCAGTACCAGAGGCTACGAGCAGTACTTC
>.|TRBV5-1|TRBD2|TRBJ2-1
CASSIRTSGGAGEQFF
TGCGCCAGCAGCATCAGGACTAGCGGGGGGGCAGGGGAGCAGTTCTTC
>.|TRBV28|TRBD2|TRBJ2-1
CASSSAGRVNEQFF
TGTGCCAGCAGTTCGGCAGGGAGGGTCAATGAGCAGTTCTTC
>.|TRBV19|.|TRBJ1-2
CASSLRGDGYGYTF
TGTGCCAGTAGTCTCAGGGGCGACGGCTATGGCTACACCTTC
>.|TRBV9|TRBD1|TRBJ2-7
CASSVGQGYLEQYF
TGTGCCAGCAGCGTGGGACAGGGGTACCTCGAGCAGTACTTC
>.|TRBV5-1|TRBD1|TRBJ1-1
CASSLTGANTEAFF
TGCGCCAGCAGCCTGACAGGGGCCAACACTGAAGCTTTCTTT
>.|TRBV5-6|.|TRBJ2-3
CASSSTLAASTDTQYF
TGTGCCAGCAGCTCAACCTTAGCGGCTAGCACAGATACGCAGTATTTT
>.|TRBV5-1|TRBD1|TRBJ2-7
CASSLGQGNEQYF
TGCGCCAGCAGCTTAGGACAGGGGAACGAGCAGTACTTC
>once|TRBV5-8|.|TRBJ2-2
CASSLAPGLIAQNTGELFF
TGTGCCAGCAGCTTGGCCCCCGGACTAATTGCTCAAAACACCGGGGAGCTGTTTTTT
>.|TRBV2|TRBD1|TRBJ1-2
CASRAGQGLLSGGYTF
TGTGCCAGCAGAGCGGGACAGGGCCTCCTTTCGGGGGGCTACACCTTC
>.|TRBV7-2|TRBD2|TRBJ2-7
CASSFSLAGVGEQYF
TGTGCCAGCAGCTTCTCATTAGCGGGGGTTGGAGAGCAGTACTTC
>.|TRBV7-9|TRBD1|TRBJ1-2
CASSLHGTVPPGYTF
TGTGCCAGCAGCCTCCACGGGACAGTTCCGCCGGGCTACACCTTC
>.|TRBV28|TRBD1|TRBJ1-2
CASSFSDRGYGYTF
TGTGCCAGCAGTTTCTCCGACAGGGGGTATGGCTACACCTTC
>.|TRBV6-6|.|TRBJ1-2
CASGRTVNYGYTF
TGTGCCAGCGGGCGGACAGTAAACTATGGCTACACCTTC
>few|TRBV10-2|TRBD1|TRBJ1-4
CASSESLGTGFRKLFF
TGCGCCAGCAGTGAGTCGTTGGGGACAGGTTTTCGGAAACTGTTTTTT
>.|TRBV7-2|.|TRBJ2-2
CASSHGLNTGELFF
TGTGCCAGCAGCCACGGACTCAACACCGGGGAGCTGTTTTTT
>.|TRBV7-2|.|TRBJ2-5
CASSPAWAQETQYF
TGTGCCAGCAGCCCCGCCTGGGCCCAAGAGACCCAGTACTTC
>few|TRBV5-1|TRBD1|TRBJ1-4
CASSLGDRHEKLFF
TGCGCCAGCAGCTTGGGGGACAGGCATGAAAAACTGTTTTTT
>.|TRBV2|.|TRBJ1-1
CASKGQMNTEAFF
TGTGCCAGCAAGGGACAAATGAACACTGAAGCTTTCTTT